The 21 T cell receptor beta chains listed next were all sequenced from one sample in a study of shared T cell receptors in the human thymus. Clones were sequenced by immunoSEQ multiplex PCR, and TCRdb holds only the in-frame ones, with some missing. The sample carries hundreds of thousands of clones, roughly 86% recorded once. The data were also submitted as part of a second study, on human thymus T cells.

The sequenced material came from thymocytes. Receptor source: a boy less than two years old with a congenital heart defect.

The V and J genes are TRBV7-6 and TRBJ2-7; 10 nucleotides agree with TRBD2. Germline V gene lookup returns CDR1 SGHVS and CDR2 FNYEAQ. The V and J ends lost 1 base and 3 bases, in that order; junction bases with no gene match: 6. The CDR3 extends over 16 amino acids. The CDR3 DNA reads as TGTGCCAGCAGCTTAGAACTAGCGGGGAGGAGCTACGAGCAGTACTTC. Amino acid sequence: CASSLELAGRSYEQYF.

This chain connects TRBV5-1 to TRBJ1-2; TRBD1 matches 8 bases. CDR1 and CDR2 from the germline V gene are SGHRS and YFSETQ. Trimming took 4 bases from V and 4 from J; bases not matched to a gene: 9. The CDR3 spans 15 residues. Written as DNA, the CDR3 is TGCGCCAGCAGCCCAGGGGACAGGCCAGTCTATGGCTACACCTTC. Protein sequence: CASSPGDRPVYGYTF.

The V and J genes are TRBV7-8 and TRBJ2-5; possibly TRBD1 for D (5 bases). The V gene's germline CDR1 is SGHVS and CDR2 FQNEAQ. This CDR3 comprises 19 residues. V was pared by 1 base and J by 1 base, with 22 bases between. In DNA form, the CDR3 reads TGTGCCAGCAGCTTAGAATCGGTGTGGGGATTAGGGGCCCAAGAGACCCAGTACTTC. This translates into CASSLESVWGLGAQETQYF.

The chain joins TRBV5-6 to TRBJ1-2; D uncertain. Trimming took off 5 bases at V and 8 bases at J, with 19 bases between the two ends. The CDR3 sequence is 14 residues long. Germline lookup yields CDR1 SGHDT and CDR2 YYEEEE. The CDR3 reads CASSNSPSSGGYTF. CDR3 coding DNA: TGTGCCAGCAGTAACTCTCCTAGCTCCGGCGGCTACACCTTC. The whole variable domain, filled in from reference TRBV5-6 and TRBJ1-2, reads DAGVTQSPTHLIKTRGQQVTLRCSPKSGHDTVSWYQQALGQGPQFIFQYYEEEERQRGNFPDRFSGHQFPNYSSELNVNALLLGDSALYLCASSNSPSSGGYTFGSGTRLTVV.

The chain uses TRBV4-2 and TRBJ2-1; D gene unclear. CDR1 and CDR2 from the germline V gene are LGHNA and YNFKEQ. The CDR3 runs 15 residues. The V end lost 1 base, the J end lost 7 bases, and 14 bases lay between the germline ends. CDR3 amino acids: CASSQVQVQKNEQFF. As DNA, the CDR3 is TGTGCCAGCAGCCAAGTTCAGGTCCAAAAGAATGAGCAGTTCTTC.

The CDR3 is CASSAQLAGGPPAKNIQYF. CDR3 nucleotides: TGTGCCAGCAGTGCCCAACTAGCGGGAGGGCCGCCTGCGAAAAACATTCAGTACTTC. This sequence joins TRBV27 and TRBJ2-4; 13 nucleotides match TRBD2. The CDR3 totals 19 residues. Germline CDR1 MNHEY, CDR2 SMNVEV (reference sequence). J was trimmed by 4 bases and V by 5 bases; bases with no gene match: 14.

This chain links TRBV27 with TRBJ1-2, with 8 positions matching TRBD1. CDR1 and CDR2 from the germline V gene are MNHEY and SMNVEV (reference sequence). There are 14 residues in the CDR3. J was trimmed by 3 bases and V by 5 bases; bases with no gene match: 5. The CDR3 bases are TGTGCCAGCAGTCACAGGGGGACGGACTATGGCTACACCTTC. This encodes CASSHRGTDYGYTF.

This clone came up a few times. J is TRBJ2-7 and V is TRBV5-6; 10 bases are a match to TRBD2. The ends lost 4 bases at V and 1 base at J; junction bases unmatched: 8. Germline V gives CDR1 SGHDT, CDR2 YYEEEE. CDR3 length: 16 residues. The CDR3 reads CASSVEGAGGSYEQYF. CDR3 nucleotides: TGTGCCAGCAGCGTCGAAGGAGCGGGGGGGTCCTACGAGCAGTACTTC.

This chain links TRBV28 with TRBJ1-4; 7 bases are a match to TRBD1. Germline V gene data show CDR1 as MDHEN and CDR2 as SYDVKM. Germline trimming cut 2 bases from V and 4 bases from J; bases unmatched to any gene: 7. The CDR3 totals 16 residues. DNA of the CDR3: TGTGCCAGCAGTTTAGGGGCGGGACAGATTAATGAAAAACTGTTTTTT. It codes for CASSLGAGQINEKLFF.

The rearrangement links TRBV9 to TRBJ1-5; 7 nucleotides align to TRBD1. Germline V gene data show CDR1 as SGDLS and CDR2 as YYNGEE. Germline trimming cut 0 bases from V and 3 bases from J; bases unmatched to any gene: 3. The CDR3 totals 15 residues. The CDR3, as DNA: TGTGCCAGCAGCGTAGAGGGACAGTTCAATCAGCCCCAGCATTTT. Encoded protein: CASSVEGQFNQPQHF.

This clone was seen only once. The genes are TRBV4-3 and TRBJ2-4; D not resolved. V was clipped by 0 bases and J by 6 bases, with 12 bases between them. The germline CDR1 and CDR2 sequences are LGHNA and YSLEER. The length of the CDR3 is 15 residues. In DNA form, the CDR3 reads TGCGCCAGCAGCCAAGATAAGATGCGGCCAAACATTCAGTACTTC. Protein: CASSQDKMRPNIQYF.

V usage is TRBV6-6 and J usage is TRBJ1-5; 8 bases are shared with TRBD1. CDR1 is MNHNY, CDR2 SVGAGI, per germline (reference sequence). V lost 6 bases to trimming and J lost 5 bases; unmatched junction nucleotides: 12. This CDR3 comprises 16 residues. The CDR3 coding sequence is TGTGCCAGCAGGGAGGGGACAGGTCCTATCTATCAGCCCCAGCATTTT. This translates into CASREGTGPIYQPQHF.

The V and J genes are TRBV6-5 and TRBJ2-7, with TRBD1 as a possible D gene (7 bases). Germline V CDR1 and CDR2: MNHEY, SVGAGI. The V and J ends lost 4 bases and 4 bases respectively, with 14 bases between them. The CDR3 contains 14 residues. The CDR3 DNA reads TGTGCCAGCAGTTCAGGGGGAGGTTCGTACGAGCAGTACTTC. This gives the protein CASSSGGGSYEQYF.

This sequence joins TRBV6-1 and TRBJ1-2, with TRBD1 identical over 9 bases. Trimming cost V 4 bases and J 0 bases; bases outside gene matches: 6. Germline V lookup: CDR1 MNHNS, CDR2 SASEGT. This CDR3 has 16 residues. The CDR3 DNA reads TGTGCCAGCAGTGCAGGACAGGGGATTCCTAACTATGGCTACACCTTC. This translates into CASSAGQGIPNYGYTF.

The V and J genes are TRBV15 and TRBJ2-7; 7 bases align to TRBD1. The CDR3 runs to 15 residues. The J segment lost 2 bases and the V segment lost 2 bases, leaving 6 bases of the junction unmatched. CDR1 is LNHNV, CDR2 YYDKDF, per germline (reference sequence). CDR3 sequence (DNA): TGTGCCACCAGCAGACAAGCCGGGACAGCCTACGAGCAGTACTTC. Its protein product is CATSRQAGTAYEQYF.

The rearrangement joins TRBV28 to TRBJ1-5, with 8 nucleotides matching TRBD1. V gave up 5 bases and J gave up 10 bases; unmatched junction bases: 10. This CDR3 has 14 amino acids. From germline, CDR1 is MDHEN and CDR2 SYDVKM. This chain's CDR3 is CASSRGTGNVPQHF. Written as DNA, the CDR3 is TGTGCCAGCAGTCGAGGGACAGGAAACGTTCCCCAGCATTTT.

This clone has just a few counts. Other DNA sequences in the sample encode the same CDR3. V is TRBV14 and J is TRBJ1-3; unclear D gene. The CDR3 is 14 residues long. V lost 1 base, J lost 4 bases, and 8 bases lay in between. CDR1 and CDR2 from the germline V gene are SGHDN and FVKESK. CDR3 sequence: CASSQGGLGNTIYF. CDR3 DNA sequence: TGTGCCAGCAGCCAAGGAGGCCTGGGAAACACCATATATTTT.

This clone came up a few times. The gene calls are TRBV29-1 and TRBJ2-1; 10 bases match TRBD2. The CDR3 is 15 amino acids. Looked up from germline, CDR1 is SQVTM and CDR2 is ANQGSEA. J lost 8 bases, V lost 1 base, and 8 bases had no gene match. CDR3 protein: CSVEGPSGSGYEQFF. CDR3 nucleotides: TGCAGCGTTGAAGGGCCTAGCGGGAGCGGCTATGAGCAGTTCTTC.

The rearrangement uses TRBV28 and TRBJ2-3; weak D call: TRBD2 (6 bases). Trimming shortened V by 8 bases and J by 1 base, and 19 bases separated the two germline ends. This CDR3 has 16 amino acids. CDR1 MDHEN and CDR2 SYDVKM come from the germline V gene. CDR3 nucleotide sequence: TGTGCCAGCTCCCCTCGGGGGTCCCTAGGCACAGATACGCAGTATTTT. This codes for CASSPRGSLGTDTQYF.

The chain carries TRBV29-1 and TRBJ1-1; maybe TRBD1 (5 bases). The CDR3 totals 9 residues. V was trimmed by 4 bases and J by 8 bases, leaving 5 bases between them. CDR1 and CDR2 from the germline V gene are SQVTM and ANQGSEA. The CDR3 DNA reads as TGCAGCGTTGGACAGGAAGCTTTCTTT. Translating it yields CSVGQEAFF. The full variable domain, rest sourced from reference TRBV29-1 and TRBJ1-1, is SAVISQKPSRDICQRGTSLTIQCQVDSQVTMMFWYRQQPGQSLTLIATANQGSEATYESGFVIDKFPISRPNLTFSTLTVSNMSPEDSSIYLCSVGQEAFFGQGTRLTVV.

V gene TRBV29-1 combines with J gene TRBJ1-1, with a possible D match to TRBD1 (6 bases). This CDR3 is built from 14 residues. Germline loops: CDR1 SQVTM, CDR2 ANQGSEA. Trimming removed 3 bases from V and 3 bases from J, with 14 bases in between. The CDR3 coding sequence is TGCAGCGTTGATGAGGGGGAAAAGGACACTGAAGCTTTCTTT. Its translation: CSVDEGEKDTEAFF.